Described below is a single T cell receptor (beta chain) sequence and its context. Trimming removed 7 bases from V and 2 bases from J, with 14 bases in between. The CDR3 runs 14 residues. The germline V gene has CDR1 LNHNV and CDR2 YYDKDF (reference sequence). This sample was taken from a study of blood T cell repertoires in COVID-19. About the study: Sites across the United States, Italy and Spain contributed samples from acute and convalescent COVID-19. T cells, B-cell-depleted T cells, or PBMCs provided the cDNA or gDNA that served as material.

How the authors handled the data: Amplification with reference gene primers provided the estimates of nucleated cell counts. Assay: immunoSEQ multiplex PCR; the TCRdb copy retains only in-frame clones and omits some. The V and J calls and clone size were taken over from that table, and D and trimming were inferred from the DNA. Of roughly 40,000 clones in the sample, roughly 92% were seen once. Sequenced: peripheral blood. This TCR was recovered from a man aged 45-65 years with active COVID-19. V and J are TRBV15 and TRBJ1-1, with unresolved D. The CDR3 here is CATNSDGINTEAFF. The CDR3 nucleotides are TGTGCCACCAACTCCGACGGGATAAACACTGAAGCTTTCTTT.